One sample yielded the 21 T cell receptor beta chains listed below, sequenced in a study of T cells in localized non-small cell lung cancer. Clones were sequenced by immunoSEQ multiplex PCR, and TCRdb holds only the in-frame ones, with some missing. The sample lists around 2,000 clones, approximately 30% seen once, with over 15% in the top ten. The sequences come from normal lung tissue next to the tumor, collected before any cancer treatment. The receptors were sampled from a woman aged 35 to 75 with stage II lung adenocarcinoma.

The chain combines TRBV5-1 with TRBJ1-2, with D tentatively TRBD1 (5 bases). Germline values: CDR1 SGHRS, CDR2 YFSETQ. CDR3 length: 14 amino acids. With 6 bases removed from V and 5 bases from J, the gap between germline ends came to 17 bases. The CDR3 sequence is CASNPIGTEYGYTF. In nucleotides, the CDR3 is TGCGCCAGCAACCCCATTGGGACGGAGTATGGCTACACCTTC.

The gene calls are TRBV29-1 and TRBJ1-3; D unclear. The germline V gene encodes CDR1 SQVTM and CDR2 ANQGSEA. The CDR3 has 16 amino acids. Trimming removed 4 bases at V and 0 bases at J, with 16 bases between. The CDR3 coding sequence is TGCAGCGTTGGTCGGGGTCAGGAGAGCTCTGGAAACACCATATATTTT. Its protein product is CSVGRGQESSGNTIYF.

This clone was counted a few times. This chain links TRBV6-8 with TRBJ1-1; D gene unclear. This CDR3 contains 12 residues. V dropped 7 bases and J dropped 2 bases, with 8 bases sitting between them. Germline CDR1 MNHGY, CDR2 SAAAGT. The DNA for the CDR3 is TGTGCCAGCAAAACACCTAACACTGAAGCTTTCTTT. This encodes CASKTPNTEAFF.

V and J are TRBV11-3 and TRBJ2-5, with a possible D match to TRBD1 (6 bases). There are 15 residues in the CDR3. The germline V gene has CDR1 SGHNT and CDR2 YENEEA. Trimming stripped 7 bases from V and 5 bases from J, with 20 bases between. The CDR3 is CASTPGHKNGETQYF. The CDR3 nucleotides are TGTGCCAGCACCCCGGGACACAAGAATGGGGAGACCCAGTACTTC.

This clone has a handful of counts. The chain recombines TRBV19 with TRBJ1-3, with no clear D. V gave up 6 bases and J gave up 0 bases, with 12 bases separating them. Germline V lookup: CDR1 LNHDA, CDR2 SQIVND (reference sequence). This CDR3 comprises 15 residues. The CDR3 sequence is CASRTVTSSGNTIYF. DNA of the CDR3: TGTGCCAGTAGAACCGTCACCTCCTCTGGAAACACCATATATTTT.

This clone was found a few times. The chain recombines TRBV15 with TRBJ1-4, with 8 bases that match TRBD1. The CDR3 length is 15 residues. Unmatched junction bases numbered 11, after V lost 4 bases and J lost 10 bases. CDR1 and CDR2 (germline): LNHNV, YYDKDF (reference sequence). The DNA of the CDR3 is TGTGCCACCAGCACCACGGGACAGGATCTCGGAAAACTGTTTTTT. Its protein is CATSTTGQDLGKLFF.

This clone was seen more than once but under ten times. The CDR3 region has the DNA TGTGCCACCAGCAGAGATCAGGGGGCTTCCCGCGAGCAGTACTTC. Protein sequence: CATSRDQGASREQYF. The chain recombines TRBV15 with TRBJ2-7, with 8 bases that match TRBD1. This CDR3 is built from 15 residues. Trimming cost V 0 bases and J 6 bases; bases outside gene matches: 7. Per the germline V gene, CDR1 is LNHNV and CDR2 is YYDKDF (reference sequence). The variable domain in full, completed from reference TRBV15 and TRBJ2-7, reads DAMVIQNPRYQVTQFGKPVTLSCSQTLNHNVMYWYQQKSSQAPKLLFHYYDKDFNNEADTPDNFQSRRPNTSFCFLDIRSPGLGDTAMYLCATSRDQGASREQYFGPGTRLTVT.

This clone occurred a few times. The chain combines TRBV28 with TRBJ2-3; a weak D match, TRBD2 (6 bases). The CDR3 is 18 residues long. Trimming took 8 bases from V and 5 from J, leaving 29 bases between them. In germline, CDR1 is MDHEN, CDR2 SYDVKM. CDR3 sequence (DNA): TGTGCCAGCTCGCCGTTGGAGGGGACCGGGGTTGGTGGAGATACGCAGTATTTT. It is translated as CASSPLEGTGVGGDTQYF. The complete variable domain, with remaining parts taken from reference TRBV28 and TRBJ2-3, reads DVKVTQSSRYLVKRTGEKVFLECVQDMDHENMFWYRQDPGLGLRLIYFSYDVKMKEKGDIPEGYSVSREKKERFSLILESASTNQTSMYLCASSPLEGTGVGGDTQYFGPGTRLTVL.

V usage is TRBV6-8 and J usage is TRBJ1-5; possibly TRBD1 for D (6 bases). From germline, CDR1 is MNHGY and CDR2 SAAAGT. The CDR3 consists of 17 residues. The germline V and J ends were trimmed by 5 bases and 0 bases, with 17 bases remaining between them. CDR3 in amino acids: CASSSKTGSYSNQPQHF. DNA of the CDR3: TGTGCCAGCAGTAGCAAAACAGGGTCTTATAGCAATCAGCCCCAGCATTTT.

The V gene is TRBV19, the J gene TRBJ2-6, with D uncertain. CDR3 length: 15 residues. Germline V lookup: CDR1 LNHDA, CDR2 SQIVND (reference sequence). Trimming left V 2 bases short and J 0 bases short, with 5 bases between. The CDR3 loop reads CASSISGSGANVLTF. The CDR3 bases are TGTGCCAGTAGTATATCAGGCTCTGGGGCCAACGTCCTGACTTTC.

The rearrangement joins TRBV18 to TRBJ2-7; possibly TRBD1 for D (6 bases). V was shortened by 3 bases and J by 6 bases, with 12 bases between the two germline ends. The germline CDR1 and CDR2 sequences are KGHSH and LQKENI. The CDR3 totals 13 residues. This CDR3 is CASSPKQGREQYF. The CDR3 coding sequence is TGTGCCAGCTCACCGAAACAGGGTCGCGAGCAGTACTTC.

The rearrangement joins TRBV18 to TRBJ2-5; D might be TRBD2 (6 bases). From germline, CDR1 is KGHSH and CDR2 LQKENI. Trimming took off 5 bases at V and 5 bases at J, with 15 bases between the two ends. CDR3 length: 14 amino acids. The CDR3 here is CASSSKGGTETQYF. The CDR3 nucleotides are TGTGCCAGCTCATCTAAAGGAGGGACGGAGACCCAGTACTTC.

This chain connects TRBV19 to TRBJ1-5; D is uncertain. CDR3 size: 13 residues. The germline V gene encodes CDR1 LNHDA and CDR2 SQIVND (reference sequence). The V gene lost 3 bases and the J gene lost 5 bases, with 8 bases spanning the gap. The CDR3 region is CASSMPPYQPQHF. CDR3 nucleotide sequence: TGTGCCAGTAGTATGCCCCCTTATCAGCCCCAGCATTTT. The whole variable domain, remainder taken from reference TRBV19 and TRBJ1-5, is DGGITQSPKYLFRKEGQNVTLSCEQNLNHDAMYWYRQDPGQGLRLIYYSQIVNDFQKGDIAEGYSVSREKKESFPLTVTSAQKNPTAFYLCASSMPPYQPQHFGDGTRLSIL.

This chain connects TRBV19 to TRBJ2-6; D ambiguous. The CDR3 sequence is 15 residues long. Germline V gene sequence: CDR1 LNHDA, CDR2 SQIVND (reference sequence). Deletions cut 9 bases from V and 0 bases from J, with 12 bases between. CDR3: CASHGRYSGANVLTF. CDR3 coding DNA: TGTGCCAGCCACGGACGGTACTCTGGGGCCAACGTCCTGACTTTC. Full variable domain (outside the CDR3, taken from reference TRBV19 and TRBJ2-6): DGGITQSPKYLFRKEGQNVTLSCEQNLNHDAMYWYRQDPGQGLRLIYYSQIVNDFQKGDIAEGYSVSREKKESFPLTVTSAQKNPTAFYLCASHGRYSGANVLTFGAGSRLTVL.

This clone is classed as large (0.1 to 1%). V gene TRBV11-3 combines with J gene TRBJ1-6, with 8 bases matching TRBD1. Per germline, CDR1 SGHNT and CDR2 YENEEA. The CDR3 is 14 amino acids. With V trimmed by 7 bases and J by 7 bases, 6 bases remained unmatched. CDR3 residues: CASIRRGPNSPLHF. The CDR3 region has the DNA TGTGCCAGCATCCGCAGGGGGCCGAATTCACCCCTCCACTTT.

A few counts support this clone. The CDR3 extends 1 residue past the end of the read, so its final part is completed from the germline J gene. This sequence joins TRBV10-3 and TRBJ2-5; D may be TRBD1 or TRBD2 (5 bases each). The CDR3 covers 15 residues. Germline V lookup: CDR1 ENHRY, CDR2 SYGVKD. V was clipped by 2 bases and J by 5 bases, with 15 bases between them. The sequenced CDR3 bases are TGTGCCATCAGTGAGGGGGCTAGCCTGGGGGAGACCCAGTAC. Translation gives CAISEGASLGETQY. The entire CDR3 protein is CAISEGASLGETQYF.

The V call is TRBV18, the J call TRBJ1-4, with 7 bases fitting TRBD1. With V trimmed by 6 bases and J by 6 bases, 10 bases remained unmatched. There are 15 residues in the CDR3. In germline, CDR1 is KGHSH, CDR2 LQKENI. The DNA for the CDR3 is TGTGCCAGCTCTAAAGTGGGACAGAACGATGAAAAACTGTTTTTT. Translated, it gives CASSKVGQNDEKLFF.

This clone has more than one count but fewer than ten. The chain has TRBV11-3 and TRBJ1-1, with TRBD1 matching 10 bases. Germline-derived CDR1 and CDR2 are SGHNT and YENEEA. The CDR3 is 15 residues long. The junction had 8 bases not matched to a gene; V was cut back by 5 bases and J by 5 bases. In DNA, the CDR3 is TGTGCCAGCAGCGGAGGGACAGGGGTTAGAACTGAAGCTTTCTTT. It specifies CASSGGTGVRTEAFF.

CDR3 amino acids: CASSTRISPLTNQPQHF. The CDR3 DNA is TGTGCCAGTAGTACCCGTATCTCCCCCTTGACTAATCAGCCCCAGCATTTT. V gene TRBV19 combines with J gene TRBJ1-5; D unresolved. This CDR3 is built from 17 residues. Between the trimmed V and J ends, which lost 4 bases and 4 bases, there was a span of 20 bases. Germline V gene lookup returns CDR1 LNHDA and CDR2 SQIVND (reference sequence).

This clone was seen a handful of times. The chain is built from TRBV6-7 and TRBJ2-6; D is unresolved. TRBV6-7 is labeled an ORF, and its function is uncertain. V was cut by 8 bases and J by 1 base, with 0 bases left in between. The CDR3 extends over 11 amino acids. The CDR3 bases are TGTGCCAGCTCTGGGGCCAACGTCCTGACTTTC. Encoded protein: CASSGANVLTF.

By share, this clone ranks as medium-sized. The rearrangement uses TRBV6-8 and TRBJ2-7, with 7 bases identical to TRBD1. With 8 bases clipped from V and 2 bases from J, the junction kept 3 bases outside the gene matches. Germline-derived CDR1 and CDR2 are MNHGY and SAAAGT. The CDR3 extends over 12 amino acids. This CDR3 reads CASGDRAYEQYF. The CDR3 nucleotides read TGTGCCAGCGGAGACAGGGCCTACGAGCAGTACTTC.